Listed below are T cell receptor beta chains from one sample, sequenced in a study of blood T cell repertoires in COVID-19. Produced via immunoSEQ multiplex PCR; TCRdb's table is partial and in-frame only. The repertoire holds some 99,000 clones, with over 80% as singletons. Input material: peripheral blood. The receptors originated from a human donor in a cohort sampled during active COVID-19. The CDR3 runs from the conserved cysteine through the conserved F or W.

TRBV19,CASSRKGQGISSYNEQFF
TRBV5-1,CASSLPASGGRKWDYGYTF
TRBV7-8,CASSLVGAYNSPLHF
TRBV5-1,CASFLTGGPGETQYF
TRBV27,CASSSGQVTNGYTF
TRBV18,CASSPRTAVTSNYGYTF
TRBV21-1,CASSKHPKNRVRTYEQYF
TRBV24-1,CATSDLSREVGSYNEQFF
TRBV21-1,CASSSSGPRKTGDNSPLHF
TRBV5-1,CASSPGLGAYNEQFF
TRBV9,CASSVVSSGELFF